These 9 T cell receptor beta chains share one sample of origin, sequenced in a study of cytomegalovirus exposure and HLA in healthy donors. The PCR employed 60 Vbeta primers together with 13 Jbeta primers. Here immunoSEQ multiplex PCR was the method, and the copy in TCRdb shows in-frame clones only, minus some. The table lists around 100,000 clones, just under 80% of them singletons. Sequenced input: PBMCs. The receptors stem from a woman aged 35 to 49 in good health and CMV-seropositive.

The rearrangement uses TRBV7-3 and TRBJ1-1; D might be TRBD1 (6 bases). Germline loops: CDR1 SGHTA, CDR2 FQGTGA. V lost 3 bases and J 5 bases, leaving 10 bases between the germline ends. The CDR3 has 13 amino acids. This CDR3 is CASSFDRSTEAFF. CDR3 nucleotide sequence: TGTGCCAGCAGCTTTGACAGGAGTACTGAAGCTTTCTTT.

The chain employs TRBV5-5 and TRBJ2-2; TRBD1 might be the D (5 bases). CDR3 length: 15 amino acids. Looked up from germline, CDR1 is SGHKS and CDR2 is YYEKEE (reference sequence). Between the trimmed V and J ends, which lost 4 bases and 1 base, there was a span of 11 bases. CDR3: CASSLVQGNTGELFF. CDR3 bases: TGTGCCAGCAGCCTCGTTCAGGGGAACACCGGGGAGCTGTTTTTT.

This clone was observed a handful of times. The genes are TRBV30 and TRBJ1-1; possibly TRBD1 for D (5 bases). V lost 4 bases, J lost 0 bases, and 12 bases lay in between. The CDR3 is made up of 14 amino acids. CDR1 is GTSNPN, CDR2 SVGIG, per germline (reference sequence). CDR3 sequence (DNA): TGTGCCTGGATATCCAGGGTTTTGAACACTGAAGCTTTCTTT. Its translation is CAWISRVLNTEAFF.

The genes are TRBV29-1 and TRBJ2-2; 7 bases align to TRBD2. CDR3 length: 14 residues. CDR1 SQVTM and CDR2 ANQGSEA come from the germline V gene. After removal of 4 bases from V and 1 base from J, the junction contained 3 bases not matched to a gene. The CDR3 region is CSVVSSGNTGELFF. In DNA, the CDR3 is TGCAGCGTTGTGTCTAGCGGGAACACCGGGGAGCTGTTTTTT.

This chain links TRBV6-5 with TRBJ1-2; D perhaps matches TRBD1 (6 bases). Looked up from germline, CDR1 is MNHEY and CDR2 is SVGAGI. There are 13 residues in the CDR3. Trimming stripped 5 bases from V and 4 bases from J, with 11 bases between. The DNA for the CDR3 is TGTGCCAGCAGTCCCAGGGGAAGCTATGGCTACACCTTC. Amino acids: CASSPRGSYGYTF.

The chain employs TRBV19 and TRBJ2-2; the match to TRBD2 covers 7 bases. From germline, CDR1 is LNHDA and CDR2 SQIVND (reference sequence). The ends lost 1 base at V and 6 bases at J; junction bases unmatched: 8. This CDR3 comprises 16 residues. CDR3 coding DNA: TGTGCCAGTAGTATAGGGGAGGGAAGGGCGGCCGGGGAGCTGTTTTTT. Residues: CASSIGEGRAAGELFF.

The chain links TRBV21-1 to TRBJ2-6; the DNA was not compared with TRBD2, the D call given in the table. TRBV21-1 is marked as a pseudogene. This CDR3 comprises 19 residues. The CDR3 DNA reads as TGTGCCAGCAGCAAAGTCGGTTGCTCCCGCCTCCCGGGGGCCAACGTCCTGACTTTC. Its translation: CASSKVGCSRLPGANVLTF.

The chain has TRBV18 and TRBJ1-1, with D possibly being TRBD1 (5 bases). Trimming removed 6 bases from V and 1 base from J, with 9 bases in between. The germline V gene encodes CDR1 KGHSH and CDR2 LQKENI. There are 13 residues in the CDR3. CDR3 in amino acids: CASSRTPNTEAFF. CDR3 in DNA: TGTGCCAGCTCCCGGACACCGAACACTGAAGCTTTCTTT. The whole variable domain, filled in from reference TRBV18 and TRBJ1-1, reads NAGVMQNPRHLVRRRGQEARLRCSPMKGHSHVYWYRQLPEEGLKFMVYLQKENIIDESGMPKERFSAEFPKEGPSILRIQQVVRGDSAAYFCASSRTPNTEAFFGQGTRLTVV.

The chain carries TRBV2 and TRBJ2-5; 13 nucleotides agree with TRBD2. V was pared by 1 base and J by 4 bases, with 6 bases of the junction left unmatched. This CDR3 contains 17 residues. Germline CDR1 SNHLY, CDR2 FYNNEI. DNA for the CDR3: TGTGCCAGCAGTGAAGGGGGGACTAGCGGGAATTTAGAGACCCAGTACTTC. Translated: CASSEGGTSGNLETQYF.